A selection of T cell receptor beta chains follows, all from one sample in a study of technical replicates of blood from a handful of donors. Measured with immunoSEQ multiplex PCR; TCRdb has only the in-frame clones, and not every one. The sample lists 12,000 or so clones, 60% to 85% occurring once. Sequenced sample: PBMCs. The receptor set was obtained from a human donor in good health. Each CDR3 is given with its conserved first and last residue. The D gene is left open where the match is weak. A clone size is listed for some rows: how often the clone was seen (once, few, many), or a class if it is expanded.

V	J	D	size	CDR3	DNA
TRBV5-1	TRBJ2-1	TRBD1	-	CASSLAEGTGGEQFF	TGCGCCAGCAGCTTGGCCGAGGGGACAGGAGGTGAGCAGTTCTTC
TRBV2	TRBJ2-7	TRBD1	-	CASSTRGQIYEQYF	TGTGCCAGCAGCACTCGGGGACAGATCTACGAGCAGTACTTC
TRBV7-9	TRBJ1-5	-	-	CASSLRGGVNQPQHF	TGTGCCAGCAGCTTAAGGGGGGGGGTAAATCAGCCCCAGCATTTT
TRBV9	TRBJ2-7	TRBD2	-	CASSTYPGLAPDEQYF	TGTGCCAGCAGCACGTATCCGGGACTAGCTCCCGACGAGCAGTACTTC
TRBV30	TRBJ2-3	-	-	CAWSGTDFNTQYF	TGTGCCTGGAGTGGTACTGACTTCAATACGCAGTATTTT
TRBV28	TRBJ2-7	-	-	CASTPPATEEQYF	TGTGCCAGCACCCCACCGGCTACGGAGGAGCAGTACTTC
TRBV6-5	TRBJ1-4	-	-	CASSSTAPAGEKLFF	TGTGCCAGCAGTTCCACCGCCCCCGCGGGTGAAAAACTGTTTTTT
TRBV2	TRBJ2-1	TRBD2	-	CASDAGTSSYNEQFF	TGTGCCAGTGACGCCGGGACTAGCAGCTACAATGAGCAGTTCTTC
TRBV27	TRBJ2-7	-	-	CASTPYPTGDSYEQYF	TGTGCCAGCACCCCCTACCCGACAGGTGATTCCTACGAGCAGTACTTC
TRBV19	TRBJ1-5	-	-	CASSILQGGSQPQHF	TGTGCCAGTAGTATTCTACAGGGTGGTAGTCAGCCCCAGCATTTT
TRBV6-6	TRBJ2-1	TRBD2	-	CASRPGLAATNEQFF	TGTGCCAGCAGGCCGGGACTAGCGGCTACCAATGAGCAGTTCTTC
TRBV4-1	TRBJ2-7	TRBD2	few	CASSQDPGLVSYEQYF	TGCGCCAGCAGCCAAGATCCGGGACTAGTATCCTACGAGCAGTACTTC
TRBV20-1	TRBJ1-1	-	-	CSQYVSTEAFF	TGCAGTCAATATGTCAGCACTGAAGCTTTCTTT
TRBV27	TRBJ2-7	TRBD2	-	CASSHKTSGLKPYAQYF	TGTGCCAGCAGCCATAAAACTAGCGGGCTTAAGCCCTACGCGCAGTACTTC
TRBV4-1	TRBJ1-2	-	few	CASSQESGNYGYTF	TGCGCCAGCAGCCAAGAGTCAGGAAACTATGGCTACACCTTC
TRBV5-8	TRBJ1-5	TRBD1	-	CASSSTGARDQPQHF	TGTGCCAGCAGCTCGACAGGGGCCAGGGATCAGCCCCAGCATTTT
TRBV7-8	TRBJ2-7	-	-	CASSLVQGPSYEQYF	TGTGCCAGCAGCTTAGTCCAGGGGCCATCCTACGAGCAGTACTTC
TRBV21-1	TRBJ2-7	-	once	CASSPTGGSLSSYEQYF	TGTGCCAGCAGCCCGACTGGCGGGAGTCTCAGCTCCTACGAGCAGTACTTC
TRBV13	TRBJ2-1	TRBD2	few	CASSLAWPSGLAAPRSNEQFF	TGTGCCAGCAGCTTAGCCTGGCCCTCGGGACTAGCGGCCCCGAGGAGCAATGAGCAGTTCTTC
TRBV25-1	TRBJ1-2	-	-	CASSGDSYGYTF	TGTGCCAGCAGTGGCGACTCTTATGGCTACACCTTC
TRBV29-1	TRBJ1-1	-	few	CSVERTENTEAFF	TGCAGCGTTGAAAGGACAGAGAACACTGAAGCTTTCTTT
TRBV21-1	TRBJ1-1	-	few	CASTPPSDTEAFF	TGTGCCAGCACTCCCCCTTCGGACACTGAAGCTTTCTTT
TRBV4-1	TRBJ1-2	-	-	CASSQDPGGGYTF	TGCGCCAGCAGCCAAGACCCTGGCGGTGGCTACACCTTC
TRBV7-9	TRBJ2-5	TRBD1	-	CASSWTGYETQYF	TGTGCCAGCAGCTGGACAGGGTACGAGACCCAGTACTTC
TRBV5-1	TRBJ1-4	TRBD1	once	CASSGGQGALGFNEKLFF	TGCGCCAGCAGCGGCGGACAGGGGGCGCTGGGATTTAATGAAAAACTGTTTTTT
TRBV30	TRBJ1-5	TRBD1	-	CAWSDPGTGTVQPQHF	TGTGCCTGGAGTGACCCCGGGACAGGGACGGTACAGCCCCAGCATTTT
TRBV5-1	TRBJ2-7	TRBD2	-	CASSLFSGDYSYEQYF	TGCGCCAGCAGCTTGTTCTCCGGGGACTACTCCTACGAGCAGTACTTC
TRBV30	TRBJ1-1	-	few	CAWKGGKYHTEAFF	TGTGCCTGGAAGGGGGGGAAGTATCACACTGAAGCTTTCTTT
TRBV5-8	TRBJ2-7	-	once	CASSLQGYEQYF	TGTGCCAGCAGCCTACAGGGCTACGAGCAGTACTTC
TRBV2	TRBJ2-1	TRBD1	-	CASSADRDYNEQFF	TGTGCCAGCAGTGCGGACAGGGATTACAATGAGCAGTTCTTC
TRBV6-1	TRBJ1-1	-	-	CASSEIGGVTEAFF	TGTGCCAGCAGTGAAATAGGGGGGGTCACTGAAGCTTTCTTT
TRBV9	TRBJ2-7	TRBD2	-	CASNPWEGYEQYF	TGTGCCAGCAACCCCTGGGAGGGTTACGAGCAGTACTTC
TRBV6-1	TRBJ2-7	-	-	CASSEPGDYEQYF	TGTGCCAGCAGTGAACCAGGGGACTACGAGCAGTACTTC
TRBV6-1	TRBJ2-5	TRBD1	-	CASSARTGGKETQYF	TGTGCCAGCAGTGCGAGGACAGGGGGCAAGGAGACCCAGTACTTC
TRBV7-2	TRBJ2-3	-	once	CASSLVGRNTDTQYF	TGTGCCAGCAGCTTAGTTGGGAGGAACACAGATACGCAGTATTTT
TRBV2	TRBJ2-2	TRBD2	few	CASSRDYEGTGELFF	TGTGCCAGCAGTAGGGACTATGAAGGCACCGGGGAGCTGTTTTTT
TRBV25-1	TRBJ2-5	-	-	CASSDGPGVRETQYF	TGTGCCAGCAGTGACGGCCCGGGAGTACGGGAGACCCAGTACTTC
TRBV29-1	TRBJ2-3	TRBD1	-	CSYMGGQGSSTDTQYF	TGCAGTTATATGGGCGGACAGGGGTCTAGCACAGATACGCAGTATTTT
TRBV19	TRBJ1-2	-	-	CASEPGGANYGYTF	TGTGCCAGTGAACCTGGGGGGGCTAACTATGGCTACACCTTC
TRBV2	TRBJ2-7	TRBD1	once	CASRPGQGLLEQYF	TGTGCCAGCAGACCGGGACAGGGCCTCCTCGAGCAGTACTTC
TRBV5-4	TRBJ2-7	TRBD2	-	CASSLKLAGDYEQYF	TGTGCCAGCAGCTTGAAACTAGCGGGGGACTACGAGCAGTACTTC
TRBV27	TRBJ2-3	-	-	CASSWGPMGTQYF	TGTGCCAGCAGTTGGGGCCCGATGGGTACGCAGTATTTT
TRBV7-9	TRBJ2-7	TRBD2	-	CASSFASGAGEQYF	TGTGCCAGCAGCTTTGCTAGCGGAGCTGGGGAGCAGTACTTC
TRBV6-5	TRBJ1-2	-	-	CASSYSGKNGYTF	TGTGCCAGCAGTTACAGCGGTAAAAACGGCTACACCTTC
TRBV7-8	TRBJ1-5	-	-	CASSFGHGRVQPQHF	TGTGCCAGCAGCTTCGGACATGGACGGGTCCAGCCCCAGCATTTT
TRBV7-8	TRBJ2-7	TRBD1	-	CASSRGQGPSYEQYF	TGTGCCAGCAGCCGGGGACAGGGCCCCTCCTACGAGCAGTACTTC
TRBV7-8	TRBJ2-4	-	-	CASSPRRLLAKNIQYF	TGTGCCAGCAGCCCCCGGAGACTACTAGCCAAAAACATTCAGTACTTC